Listed here are 10 T cell receptor beta chains from one sample, sequenced in a study of cytomegalovirus exposure and HLA in healthy donors. PCR involved 60 Vbeta and 13 Jbeta primers. TCRdb's table, derived via immunoSEQ multiplex PCR, lists solely in-frame clones and lacks some. The table lists around 200,000 clones, 65% to 80% of them singletons. Sequenced input: PBMCs. These receptors came from a man in his forties in good health and CMV-seronegative.

The chain recombines TRBV19 with TRBJ1-1; D might be TRBD1 (6 bases). Germline V gives CDR1 LNHDA, CDR2 SQIVND (reference sequence). The CDR3 spans 15 residues. V lost 2 bases and J 1 base, leaving 11 bases between the germline ends. The CDR3 nucleotides read TGTGCCAGTAGTATAACGGGACACCCGAACACTGAAGCTTTCTTT. Translated, it gives CASSITGHPNTEAFF. Using reference TRBV19 and TRBJ1-1 for the parts outside the CDR3, the full variable domain is DGGITQSPKYLFRKEGQNVTLSCEQNLNHDAMYWYRQDPGQGLRLIYYSQIVNDFQKGDIAEGYSVSREKKESFPLTVTSAQKNPTAFYLCASSITGHPNTEAFFGQGTRLTVV.

The rearrangement joins TRBV28 to TRBJ2-3; 7 bases fit TRBD2. The CDR3 has 15 amino acids. Germline V gene sequence: CDR1 MDHEN, CDR2 SYDVKM. Germline trimming cut 8 bases from V and 0 bases from J; bases unmatched to any gene: 8. CDR3 residues: CASGQRLASTDTQYF. In nucleotides, the CDR3 is TGTGCCAGCGGTCAGCGACTAGCTAGCACAGATACGCAGTATTTT.

V gene TRBV6-5 combines with J gene TRBJ2-1, with 10 bases matching TRBD2. V trimming: 5 bases; J trimming: 7 bases; junction bases outside the gene matches: 5. CDR3 length: 14 residues. Germline V gene data show CDR1 as MNHEY and CDR2 as SVGAGI. CDR3 nucleotide sequence: TGTGCCAGCAGTGCTAGCGGGAGTTTTAATGAGCAGTTCTTC. As protein: CASSASGSFNEQFF.

V and J are TRBV7-2 and TRBJ2-1; 8 bases are shared with TRBD2. The CDR3 runs 16 residues. With V trimmed by 5 bases and J by 5 bases, 11 bases remained unmatched. CDR1 and CDR2 from the germline V gene are SGHTA and FQGNSA. CDR3 DNA: TGTGCCAGCAGCCCCCCGGGGACTAGACAAAACAATGAGCAGTTCTTC. Its protein is CASSPPGTRQNNEQFF.

The V call is TRBV4-1, the J call TRBJ1-1; D remains unclear. Germline V gene sequence: CDR1 MGHRA, CDR2 YSYEKL. This CDR3 region has 15 residues. Trimming took off 0 bases at V and 0 bases at J, with 8 bases between the two ends. The CDR3 is CASSQEMIVNTEAFF. In DNA form, the CDR3 reads TGCGCCAGCAGCCAAGAGATGATAGTGAACACTGAAGCTTTCTTT.

The V call is TRBV30, the J call TRBJ1-2, with 10 bases lining up with TRBD1. Germline trimming cut 1 base from V and 5 bases from J; bases unmatched to any gene: 1. CDR1 and CDR2 (germline): GTSNPN, SVGIG (reference sequence). The CDR3 has 13 amino acids. CDR3 sequence reads: CAWSGQGAYGYTF. The CDR3, as DNA: TGTGCCTGGAGTGGACAGGGGGCATATGGCTACACCTTC.

This clone has just one count. The chain employs TRBV30 and TRBJ1-3; D not resolved. The germline V gene has CDR1 GTSNPN and CDR2 SVGIG (reference sequence). The V end lost 2 bases, the J end lost 1 base, and 6 bases lay between the germline ends. There are 13 residues in the CDR3. The CDR3 region is CAWSRVSGNTIYF. The CDR3 DNA is TGTGCCTGGAGTAGAGTGTCTGGAAACACCATATATTTT.

The CDR3 loop reads CASSQGQGMNTEAFF. In DNA form, the CDR3 reads TGCGCCAGCAGCCAGGGACAGGGGATGAACACTGAAGCTTTCTTT. The chain combines TRBV4-3 with TRBJ1-1, with 10 nucleotides matching TRBD1. Looked up from germline, CDR1 is LGHNA and CDR2 is YSLEER. CDR3 length equals 15 residues. V lost 3 bases and J lost 0; bases outside the gene matches: 1.

The V gene is TRBV27, the J gene TRBJ2-1; 10 nucleotides line up with TRBD2. Looked up from germline, CDR1 is MNHEY and CDR2 is SMNVEV (reference sequence). V lost 1 base and J lost 0; bases outside the gene matches: 15. CDR3 length equals 21 residues. The CDR3, as DNA: TGTGCCAGCAGTTTATATTCTAGGGGACTAGCGCCCGAGAGCTCCTACAATGAGCAGTTCTTC. This encodes CASSLYSRGLAPESSYNEQFF.

This chain connects TRBV27 to TRBJ2-1, with D maybe TRBD2 (5 bases). Germline V gives CDR1 MNHEY, CDR2 SMNVEV (reference sequence). This CDR3 contains 16 residues. Deletions cut 5 bases from V and 5 bases from J, with 19 bases between. In DNA form, the CDR3 reads TGTGCCAGCAGTCCCCGTAGTTGGCGGGCGGACAATGAGCAGTTCTTC. It is translated as CASSPRSWRADNEQFF.